Listed below are T cell receptor beta chains from one sample, sequenced in a study of T-cell memory formation after mild COVID-19. TCRdb fed the 5' RACE reads into MiXCR, producing one record per CDR3 protein. In the table there are 400,000 or so distinct CDR3 sequences, 20% to 25% of which are singletons. The specimen was PBMCs or a T cell subset sorted from them (not recorded which). The receptors stem from an adult woman who had mild COVID-19 (a few samples of this study predate the infection). Cell type and time point are not known. The CDR3 runs from the conserved cysteine through the conserved F or W. Each record gives: clone size, J gene, V gene, CDR3 length, D gene, CDR3 protein, CDR3 DNA. D genes are given only for firm matches. A clone size is listed for some rows: how often the clone was seen (once, few, many), or a class if it is expanded.

clone_size: few
j_call: TRBJ2-7
v_call: TRBV12-3/TRBV12-4
cdr3_length: 15
d_call: TRBD2
cdr3_aa: CASSSRVAGGPEQYF
cdr3_nt: TGTGCCAGCAGTTCGCGGGTAGCGGGAGGTCCCGAGCAGTACTTC

clone_size: few
j_call: TRBJ2-2
v_call: TRBV3-1
cdr3_length: 15
d_call: NA
cdr3_aa: CASSSTGIHRWELFF
cdr3_nt: TGTGCCAGCAGCTCAACGGGAATTCACCGTTGGGAGCTGTTTTTT

clone_size: NA
j_call: TRBJ2-1
v_call: TRBV7-3
cdr3_length: 15
d_call: NA
cdr3_aa: CASSRASGSYNEQFF
cdr3_nt: TGTGCCAGCAGCAGGGCGTCGGGCTCCTACAATGAGCAGTTCTTC

clone_size: few
j_call: TRBJ1-4
v_call: TRBV5-1
cdr3_length: 14
d_call: TRBD1
cdr3_aa: CASSWDRYNEKLFF
cdr3_nt: TGCGCCAGCAGCTGGGACAGATATAATGAAAAACTGTTTTTT

clone_size: NA
j_call: TRBJ1-2
v_call: TRBV9
cdr3_length: 14
d_call: NA
cdr3_aa: CASSVGYSLVGYTF
cdr3_nt: TGTGCCAGCAGCGTAGGGTATTCCCTGGTCGGCTACACCTTC

clone_size: NA
j_call: TRBJ2-7
v_call: TRBV7-9
cdr3_length: 15
d_call: NA
cdr3_aa: CASSPTPVEGDEQYF
cdr3_nt: TGTGCCAGCAGCCCTACCCCCGTAGAGGGCGACGAGCAGTACTTC

clone_size: NA
j_call: TRBJ2-5
v_call: TRBV9
cdr3_length: 15
d_call: NA
cdr3_aa: CASSAGTQVGETQYF
cdr3_nt: TGTGCCAGCAGCGCGGGGACCCAGGTGGGCGAGACCCAGTACTTC

clone_size: NA
j_call: TRBJ2-1
v_call: TRBV29-1
cdr3_length: 13
d_call: NA
cdr3_aa: CSVIWVSDNEQFF
cdr3_nt: TGCAGCGTTATCTGGGTGTCGGACAATGAGCAGTTCTTC

clone_size: NA
j_call: TRBJ1-1
v_call: TRBV15
cdr3_length: 13
d_call: NA
cdr3_aa: CATSQVSSTEAFF
cdr3_nt: TGTGCCACCAGTCAGGTTTCGTCCACTGAAGCTTTCTTT

clone_size: NA
j_call: TRBJ1-2
v_call: TRBV5-5
cdr3_length: 14
d_call: NA
cdr3_aa: CASSFRAGDYGYTF
cdr3_nt: TGTGCCAGCAGCTTCCGGGCAGGGGACTATGGCTACACCTTC

clone_size: few
j_call: TRBJ2-6
v_call: TRBV5-1
cdr3_length: 14
d_call: NA
cdr3_aa: CASSLLGGANVLTF
cdr3_nt: TGCGCCAGCAGCTTGCTGGGTGGGGCCAACGTCCTGACTTTC

clone_size: NA
j_call: TRBJ2-2
v_call: TRBV9
cdr3_length: 14
d_call: NA
cdr3_aa: CASSVGQNTGELFF
cdr3_nt: TGTGCCAGCAGCGTAGGACAGAACACCGGGGAGCTGTTTTTT

clone_size: few
j_call: TRBJ2-3
v_call: TRBV12-3/TRBV12-4
cdr3_length: 16
d_call: TRBD2
cdr3_aa: CASSFSASGSTDTQYF
cdr3_nt: TGTGCCAGCAGTTTTTCGGCTAGCGGGAGTACAGATACGCAGTATTTT

clone_size: many
j_call: TRBJ2-2
v_call: TRBV5-5
cdr3_length: 15
d_call: TRBD1
cdr3_aa: CASSLNRGNTGELFF
cdr3_nt: TGTGCCAGCAGCTTGAACAGGGGGAACACCGGGGAGCTGTTTTTT

clone_size: few
j_call: TRBJ2-7
v_call: TRBV4-2
cdr3_length: 14
d_call: TRBD2
cdr3_aa: CASSQGTRFYEQYF
cdr3_nt: TGTGCCAGCAGCCAAGGGACTAGATTCTACGAGCAGTACTTC

clone_size: NA
j_call: TRBJ1-2
v_call: TRBV27
cdr3_length: 13
d_call: NA
cdr3_aa: CASSFGGARGYTF
cdr3_nt: TGTGCCAGCAGTTTTGGCGGGGCTCGAGGCTACACCTTC

clone_size: NA
j_call: TRBJ2-3
v_call: TRBV20-1
cdr3_length: 16
d_call: TRBD2
cdr3_aa: CSAQPTSGGPTDTQYF
cdr3_nt: TGCAGTGCTCAACCGACTAGCGGGGGACCCACAGATACGCAGTATTTT

clone_size: NA
j_call: TRBJ2-7
v_call: TRBV5-1
cdr3_length: 16
d_call: TRBD1
cdr3_aa: CASSFRARQGSNEQYF
cdr3_nt: TGCGCCAGCAGCTTCAGAGCGAGACAGGGATCCAACGAGCAGTACTTC

clone_size: NA
j_call: TRBJ2-5
v_call: TRBV5-6
cdr3_length: 15
d_call: TRBD1
cdr3_aa: CASSSGQGRQETQYF
cdr3_nt: TGTGCCAGCAGCTCCGGACAGGGGCGGCAAGAGACCCAGTACTTC

clone_size: NA
j_call: TRBJ2-7
v_call: TRBV19
cdr3_length: 16
d_call: TRBD2
cdr3_aa: CARSQTSGGLFYEQYF
cdr3_nt: TGTGCCAGGAGTCAGACTAGCGGGGGCCTTTTCTACGAGCAGTACTTC

clone_size: NA
j_call: TRBJ2-3
v_call: TRBV6-5
cdr3_length: 15
d_call: TRBD1
cdr3_aa: CASSYGTAVTDTQYF
cdr3_nt: TGTGCCAGCAGTTACGGGACAGCTGTCACAGATACGCAGTATTTT

clone_size: few
j_call: TRBJ2-7
v_call: TRBV7-3
cdr3_length: 13
d_call: NA
cdr3_aa: CASSLTGNHEQYF
cdr3_nt: TGTGCCAGCAGCTTAACAGGGAACCACGAGCAGTACTTC

clone_size: NA
j_call: TRBJ2-6
v_call: TRBV5-6
cdr3_length: 19
d_call: NA
cdr3_aa: CASSLNRDNAPSGANVLTF
cdr3_nt: TGTGCCAGCAGCTTGAACCGGGACAACGCACCCTCTGGGGCCAACGTCCTGACTTTC